The source of this TCR beta chain is a study of CD8 T cells in Susac syndrome. For this clonotype: Its antigen is still unknown.

CDR1 SEHNR and CDR2 FQNEAQ come from the germline V gene (reference sequence). This CDR3 spans 15 amino acids. V dropped 6 bases and J dropped 6; count of bases not matched to a gene: 10. Findings and limits, study-wide: Only a relatively small number of individuals were included in the TCR sequencing and HLA analysis.

Random hexamers primed reverse transcription of 0.5 to 1 ug RNA. Amplification of TCR beta CDR3 by immunoSEQ multiplex PCR spanned 54 Vbeta and 13 Jbeta. Via MiXCR, TCRdb re-called the immunoSEQ multiplex PCR reads, giving one row per CDR3 protein. The sample shows about 300,000 distinct CDR3 sequences, around 84% of them seen only once. The multiple sclerosis control cohort comprised treatment-naive individuals presenting with stable or active relapsing-remitting disease. In contrast to the negatively isolated CD8+ and CD4+ T cells, TEMRA cells were FACS-enriched. The genes are TRBV7-9 and TRBJ2-1; TRBD1 matches 8 bases. The clonotype was recovered from a human donor with multiple sclerosis. The sequenced material came from CD8+ T cells from PBMCs. The CDR3 reads CASRSSGTGINEQFF. The CDR3 bases are TGTGCCAGCAGATCCTCCGGGACAGGAATCAATGAGCAGTTCTTC.